This T cell receptor (beta chain) is from a study of cytomegalovirus exposure and HLA in healthy donors. PCR was performed using 60 Vbeta and 13 Jbeta primers. The data were produced by immunoSEQ multiplex PCR, yet TCRdb's version contains in-frame clones alone and is incomplete. The profile shows 100,000 to 150,000 clones, 80% to 90% of them singletons. Concerning this clone itself: Its target is unknown.

Findings and limits, study-wide: Data from an earlier analysis indicated that most TCR beta V segments were productive either about 87% or about 30% of the time. Analyses of presence and absence presupposed an approximately uniform sequencing depth across donors. Donors belonging to an Asian-associated ancestry cluster reportedly showed fewer N-insertions in productive TCRs than the approximately 640-donor mean, according to what a later analysis found.

V shed 6 bases, J shed 0 bases, and the junction held 17 bases outside the gene matches. The CDR3 is 19 residues long. Per germline, CDR1 MNHEY and CDR2 SMNVEV (reference sequence). The receptor's source is a middle-aged woman in good health and CMV-seropositive. This chain links TRBV27 with TRBJ2-7, with 10 bases that match TRBD2. The sequencing input was PBMCs. The CDR3 loop reads CASRPLILAGVTHSYEQYF. The CDR3 bases are TGTGCCAGCAGGCCCCTGATCCTAGCGGGAGTAACCCACTCCTACGAGCAGTACTTC.